The text below deals with one T cell receptor beta chain. The antigen it recognizes is unknown. Base qualities are not provided; no much larger clone lies one nucleotide away. Taken from the germline V gene (reference sequence), the CDR1 and CDR2 loops are WNHNN and SYGVQD. V sheds 4 bases and J sheds 4 bases, leaving 13 bases between their ends. Reading from cysteine to phenylalanine, the CDR3 counts 14 amino acids. The retained sequence is limited to the CDR3, 42 bases, with the frame set at the first base. The record originates from a study of cytomegalovirus exposure and HLA in healthy donors (dated by TCRdb to the late 2010s). About the full investigation: According to an earlier analysis of a few hundred of the donors, some 180 million T cells yielded 117 million unique TCR beta sequences and about 280 Gb of sequence data. Every repertoire in the discovery cohort had been generated on one and the same sequencing platform. Typing coverage differed by locus: A, B, C, DRB1 and DQB1 were typed in roughly 620-640 donors, DQA1 in 500 to 550, DPA1 in roughly 590, and DPB1 in 472. In the later analysis, no new phenotypic data were used to find candidate immune exposures; instead, reliance was placed on TCR beta sequences and their occurrence across donors. The genetic ancestry cluster associated with self-reported Caucasian donors included 70% to 85% of the 350 to 500 genotyped donors. To predict cytomegalovirus infection status, the study brought together high-throughput TCR immunosequencing, statistical association of individual TCRs with disease status, and machine learning. HLA typing included class I and class II loci at four-digit resolution. Because of strong linkage in the cohort, roughly five DR-DQ haplotypes were treated as single units for association and clustering. The aim of the study was to test whether cataloging public T cell receptors could identify signatures of past pathogen exposure. A later genetic analysis took genome-wide SNP genotypes for about 55% of the roughly 670 donors and used that subset as a discovery cohort. Along with the approximately 700-subject first cohort, a separate validation cohort of some 130 different subjects was used. About 280 gigabases of sequencing data and approximately 84 million unique TCR sequences were included in an early release covering roughly 600 HLA-typed donors. The study used immunosequencing to profile the T cell repertoires of several hundred subjects and linked those repertoires to cytomegalovirus serostatus. In an earlier analysis of a few hundred of the donors, high-throughput TCR beta sequencing was used to judge whether each TCR beta V gene segment behaved as functional or pseudogenic. A later analysis re-analyzed previously published TCR beta repertoires from several hundred donors and added high-resolution HLA genotyping to study TCR occurrence patterns. Donor age, sex, ethnicity and CMV serostatus were collected together with the repertoire data. Among about 400 genotyped donors of the cohort, an average of around 240,000 unique TCR beta nucleotide sequences was sequenced per donor, of which 15% to 20% were non-productive.

In total, 630 or so healthy bone marrow donors made up the cohort. All cohort members were sampled while nominally healthy, although unrecorded immune exposures were likely present. The donor tested CMV seronegative and was one of the 352 seronegative cohort members. A peripheral blood sample was provided by each donor, and peripheral blood mononuclear cells were used for TCR beta sequencing. The Qiagen DNeasy Blood Extraction Kit was used to extract genomic DNA from the blood cell samples. Preparation of the library involved the immunoSEQ multiplex PCR assay. For the multiplex PCR, a mixture combining 60 forward primers for TCR Vbeta segments and 13 reverse primers for TCR Jbeta segments was used. A multiplex PCR assay on genomic DNA amplified the CDR3 region of rearranged TCR beta genes. Amplified TCR beta libraries were sequenced as 87-base-pair reads on the Illumina HiSeq System. The study's processing was this. In a later analysis, roughly 80 million unique TCR beta chains were counted across the approximately 620 repertoires, and some 10 million of these chains were shared by at least two donors. A nearest-neighbor algorithm error-corrected the raw reads and collapsed the reads into unique sequences, merging closely related sequences to remove PCR and sequencing errors. CDR3 sequences were aligned to IMGT reference sequences to assign V, D and J gene segments. For a sequence to be retained, a match of at least six nucleotides was required to both a V gene segment and a J gene segment. A rearrangement was called productive if the CDR3 had no stop codons and remained in frame with V and J, and every other rearrangement was called non-productive. Following IMGT convention, CDR3 was defined as the stretch from the second conserved V-encoded cysteine up to the conserved J-encoded phenylalanine. Sequences without an unambiguous match to a single V gene segment were excluded from the earlier analysis of 450 to 750 of the donors. An earlier analysis of a few hundred of the donors called V segments functional above 56.7% productive rearrangements and segregating when the between-donor standard deviation exceeded 5%. A statistical classification framework was built for diagnosing cytomegalovirus status from the catalog of TCR beta chain sequences. V and J gene assignment, in a later analysis, came from comparing TCR nucleotide sequences with IMGT/GENE-DB human TR gene sequences. Using the TCRdist pipeline, a later analysis assigned CDR3 sequences along with most-parsimonious VDJ recombination scenarios. In a later analysis, each TCR beta chain was defined by its CDR3 amino acid sequence together with its V-gene family, and reads lacking a unique V-gene family were excluded. To address suspected cross-contamination and a sequencing artifact, a later analysis removed 592 highly shared, low-generation-probability nucleotide sequences. A later analysis calculated a clonal expansion index for each public chain from normalized within-repertoire ranks of inferred template counts. In a later analysis, generation probabilities were computed using a VDJ recombination model fitted to out-of-frame rearrangements, and the results were checked against IGoR. In a later analysis, hypergeometric tests were used to score TCR-TCR, TCR-HLA and TCR-CMV co-occurrence, with a repertoire-size bias correction applied to TCR pairs. In a later analysis, false discovery rates were estimated by permuting HLA or CMV assignments 20 times. A later analysis grouped co-occurring TCRs with DBSCAN, adding TCRdist sequence similarity when clustering within HLA-allele-positive subsets. Repertoires with fewer than 30,000 or more than 120,000 public chains, plus five repertoires with anomalous nucleotide sharing, were excluded from co-occurrence clustering. TCRdb took over this immuneACCESS table, retaining in-frame rearrangements with V and J assigned. Such tables are incomplete; in checked studies, under half of the missing clones stem from an unresolved V gene, and the remainder is unexplained. V, J and clone size are those of that table, while D and trimming were read from the DNA. The sample profile shows tens of thousands of clones; about three quarters of them were found once. Together, the top ten hold 3.5% to 5.5% of the sample.

General conclusions and limits of the study: Because HLA typing was unavailable for some donors at each locus, only the typed subset was used in association tests. CMV serostatus was the only immune exposure information available for the cohort. In a later analysis, TCR association rates were found to vary across HLA loci, with the most associated TCRs seen for DRB1 alleles and the fewest for HLA-C alleles. Because counts were too low, 15 or so rarely observed V segments, including chromosome 9 orphons, were excluded from the earlier analysis of 500 to 700 of the donors. An association between a missense DCLRE1C variant and V-gene and J-gene trimming of TCR beta chains was found in a later genetic analysis and replicated in an independent cohort. A few of the identified cytomegalovirus-associated TCR beta chains were confirmed in vitro to be specific for cytomegalovirus antigens. A later analysis reported that several top co-occurrence clusters appeared linked to parvovirus B19, influenza, CMV and Epstein-Barr virus. In a later analysis, about 17,000 TCR beta sequences were associated with specific HLA alleles at a false discovery rate of 0.05. Correlated functional status among segregating V segments might reflect linkage disequilibrium, but an unknown experimental factor could not be ruled out. In the study, 164 TCR beta chains were listed as associated with cytomegalovirus. Most TCR sequences were observed very rarely across donors, whereas some public TCRs were present in many individuals. In a later analysis, most CMV-associated TCR beta chains were found to appear HLA-restricted, with HLA associations seemingly driven largely by CMV exposure. A further reported finding was that TCR beta sequences accurately predicted the HLA-A and HLA-B alleles for most subjects in the first cohort. According to a later genetic analysis, donors in an Asian-associated ancestry cluster had fewer N-insertions in productive TCRs than the roughly 670-donor mean. When HLA alleles, especially DR and DQ, strongly co-occurred, attributing TCR associations to individual alleles was difficult. In a later analysis, HLA-associated TCR beta chains were found to be more clonally expanded and to have lower generation probabilities than equally common non-associated chains. In both the original and validation cohorts, the classifier was reported to diagnose cytomegalovirus status with high specificity and sensitivity. It was suggested by the authors that the approach could potentially be generalized to other disease states and immunological phenotypes. Some IMGT-functional V segments, including TRBV6-2 and TRBV6-3, could not be distinguished by the 87-base-pair reads and were therefore excluded. The sequencing pipeline was judged likely to have produced a cluster of highly shared sequence variants as a technical artifact. Roughly uniform sequencing depth across donors was assumed in presence/absence analyses, although this assumption may not hold. Broadly in line with IMGT annotations, most TCR beta V segments showed up in productive rearrangements about 87% or about 30% of the time in an earlier analysis of several hundred of the donors. The cohort was sequenced for TCR beta chains only, and without alpha or paired-chain data the features that could be detected were limited.

The source is a man between 35 and 55 years old in good health and CMV-seronegative. The sequence joins TRBV10-1 to TRBJ1-1; D gene: possibly TRBD1, on 5 matching bases. The material sequenced was PBMCs. The CDR3 is CASSVAGSTTEAFF. The DNA sequence is TGCGCCAGCAGTGTCGCAGGGTCTACCACTGAAGCTTTCTTT.